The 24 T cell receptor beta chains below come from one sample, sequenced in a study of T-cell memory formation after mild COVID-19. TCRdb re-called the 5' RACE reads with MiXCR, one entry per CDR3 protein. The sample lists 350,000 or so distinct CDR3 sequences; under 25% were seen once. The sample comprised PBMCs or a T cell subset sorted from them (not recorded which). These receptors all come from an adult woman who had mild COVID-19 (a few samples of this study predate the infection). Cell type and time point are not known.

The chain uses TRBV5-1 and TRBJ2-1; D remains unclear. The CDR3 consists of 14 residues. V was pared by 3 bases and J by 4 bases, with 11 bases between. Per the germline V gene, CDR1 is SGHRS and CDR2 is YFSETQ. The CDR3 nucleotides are TGCGCCAGCAGCTCCGATGGGATGTACAATGAGCAGTTCTTC. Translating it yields CASSSDGMYNEQFF.

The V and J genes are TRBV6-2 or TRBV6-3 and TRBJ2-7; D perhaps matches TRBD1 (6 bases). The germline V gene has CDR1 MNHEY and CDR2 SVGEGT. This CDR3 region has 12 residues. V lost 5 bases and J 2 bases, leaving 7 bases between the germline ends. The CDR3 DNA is TGTGCCAGCAGTAACAGGGCCTACGAGCAGTACTTC. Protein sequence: CASSNRAYEQYF.

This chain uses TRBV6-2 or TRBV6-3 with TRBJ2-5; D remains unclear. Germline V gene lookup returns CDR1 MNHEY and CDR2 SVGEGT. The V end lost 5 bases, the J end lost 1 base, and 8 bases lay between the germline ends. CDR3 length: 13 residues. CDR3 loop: CASSTEVQETQYF. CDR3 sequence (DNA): TGTGCCAGCAGTACGGAAGTCCAAGAGACCCAGTACTTC.

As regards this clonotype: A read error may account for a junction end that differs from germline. CDR3 region: CARSYSGASGNEQFF. For the CDR3, the DNA is TGTGCCCGCAGTTACTCGGGGGCCTCGGGAAATGAGCAGTTCTTC. The chain combines TRBV6-6 with TRBJ2-1; D is tentatively TRBD1 or TRBD2 (6 bases each). Germline-derived CDR1 and CDR2 are MNHNY and SVGAGI (reference sequence). The CDR3 consists of 15 residues.

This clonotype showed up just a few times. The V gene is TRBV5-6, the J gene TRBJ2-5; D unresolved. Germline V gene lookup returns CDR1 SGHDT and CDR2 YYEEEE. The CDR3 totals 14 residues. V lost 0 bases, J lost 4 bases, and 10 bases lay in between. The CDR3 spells CASSLALFSETQYF. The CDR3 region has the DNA TGTGCCAGCAGCTTGGCGTTATTCTCAGAGACCCAGTACTTC.

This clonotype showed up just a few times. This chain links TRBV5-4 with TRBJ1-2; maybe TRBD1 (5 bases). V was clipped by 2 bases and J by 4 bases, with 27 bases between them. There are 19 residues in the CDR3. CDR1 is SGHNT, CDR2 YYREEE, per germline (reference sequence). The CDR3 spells CASSFAPFGGSEVVYGYTF. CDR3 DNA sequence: TGTGCCAGCAGCTTCGCGCCGTTTGGGGGTAGTGAAGTGGTCTATGGCTACACCTTC.

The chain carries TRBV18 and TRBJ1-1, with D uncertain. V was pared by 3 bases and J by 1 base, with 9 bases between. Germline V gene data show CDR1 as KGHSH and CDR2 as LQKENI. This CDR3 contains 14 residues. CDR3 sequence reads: CASSPAARNTEAFF. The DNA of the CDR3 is TGTGCCAGCTCACCTGCAGCCCGGAACACTGAAGCTTTCTTT.

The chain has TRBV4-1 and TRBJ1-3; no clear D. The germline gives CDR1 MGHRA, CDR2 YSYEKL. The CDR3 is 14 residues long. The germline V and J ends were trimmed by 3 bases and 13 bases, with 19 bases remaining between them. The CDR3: CASSHPFPSNSIYF. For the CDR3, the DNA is TGCGCCAGCAGCCACCCTTTTCCCTCGAATTCTATATATTTT.

The CDR3 DNA reads as TGTGCCAGCAGCTTATTCATGGTATCCTACAATGAGCAGTTCTTC. This codes for CASSLFMVSYNEQFF. V is TRBV7-9 and J is TRBJ2-1; unclear D gene. Trimming cost V 2 bases and J 1 base, with 9 bases left between them. Germline V CDR1 and CDR2: SEHNR, FQNEAQ (reference sequence). This CDR3 spans 15 amino acids.

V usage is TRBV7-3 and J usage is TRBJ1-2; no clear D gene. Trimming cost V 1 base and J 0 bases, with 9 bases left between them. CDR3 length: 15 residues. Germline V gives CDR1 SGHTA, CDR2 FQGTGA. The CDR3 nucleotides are TGTGCCAGCAGCTTAAACGGGAGCCCTAACTATGGCTACACCTTC. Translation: CASSLNGSPNYGYTF.

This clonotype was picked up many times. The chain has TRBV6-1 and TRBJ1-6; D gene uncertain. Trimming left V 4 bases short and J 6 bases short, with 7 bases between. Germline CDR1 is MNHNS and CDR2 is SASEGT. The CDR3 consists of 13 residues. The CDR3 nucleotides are TGTGCCAGCAGTGGCGGGATTAATTCACCCCTCCACTTT. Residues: CASSGGINSPLHF.

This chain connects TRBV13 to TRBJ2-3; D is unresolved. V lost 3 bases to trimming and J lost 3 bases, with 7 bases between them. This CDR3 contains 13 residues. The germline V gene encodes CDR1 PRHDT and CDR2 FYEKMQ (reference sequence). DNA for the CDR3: TGTGCCAGCAGCTTTACCTATACAGATACGCAGTATTTT. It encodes CASSFTYTDTQYF.

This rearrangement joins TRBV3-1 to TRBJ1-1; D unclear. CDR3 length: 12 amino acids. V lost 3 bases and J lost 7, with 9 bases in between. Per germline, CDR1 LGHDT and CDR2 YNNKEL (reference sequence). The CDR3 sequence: CASSHEADEAFF. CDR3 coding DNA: TGTGCCAGCAGCCACGAGGCCGATGAAGCTTTCTTT.

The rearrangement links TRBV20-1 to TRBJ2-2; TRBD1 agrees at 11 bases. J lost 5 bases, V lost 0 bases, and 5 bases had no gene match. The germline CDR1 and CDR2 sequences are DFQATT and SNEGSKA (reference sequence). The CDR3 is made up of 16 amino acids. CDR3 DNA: TGCAGTGCTAGAGATTTTGGGACAGGGGGTACCGGGGAGCTGTTTTTT. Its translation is CSARDFGTGGTGELFF.

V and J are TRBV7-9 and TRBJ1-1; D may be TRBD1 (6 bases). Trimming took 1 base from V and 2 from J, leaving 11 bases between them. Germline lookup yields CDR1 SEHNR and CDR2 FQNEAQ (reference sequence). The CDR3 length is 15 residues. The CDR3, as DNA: TGTGCCAGCAGCTTAGGGGGACACCCAAACACTGAAGCTTTCTTT. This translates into CASSLGGHPNTEAFF.

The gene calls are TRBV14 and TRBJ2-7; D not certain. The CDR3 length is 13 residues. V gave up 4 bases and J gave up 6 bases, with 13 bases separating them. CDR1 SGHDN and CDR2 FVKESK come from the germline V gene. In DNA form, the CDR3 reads TGTGCCAGCAGCCTCTTCGTAGTGAGCGAGCAGTACTTC. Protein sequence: CASSLFVVSEQYF.

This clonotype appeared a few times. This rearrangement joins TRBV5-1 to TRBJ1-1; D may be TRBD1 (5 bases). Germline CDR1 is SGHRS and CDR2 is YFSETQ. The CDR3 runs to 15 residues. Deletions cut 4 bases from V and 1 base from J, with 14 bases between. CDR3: CASSEITGANTEAFF. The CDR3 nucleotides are TGCGCCAGCAGCGAAATAACAGGAGCGAACACTGAAGCTTTCTTT.

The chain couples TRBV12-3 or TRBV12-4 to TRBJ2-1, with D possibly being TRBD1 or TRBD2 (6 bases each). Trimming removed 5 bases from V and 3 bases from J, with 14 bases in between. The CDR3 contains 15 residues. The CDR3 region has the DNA TGTGCCAGCAGTCCGGGAGCCAGGGGCTACAATGAGCAGTTCTTC. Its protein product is CASSPGARGYNEQFF.

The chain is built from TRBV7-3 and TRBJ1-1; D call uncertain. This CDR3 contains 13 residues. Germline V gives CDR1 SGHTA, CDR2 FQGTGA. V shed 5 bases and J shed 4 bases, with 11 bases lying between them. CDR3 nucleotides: TGTGCCAGCAGCACTGAACACGGCACTGAAGCTTTCTTT. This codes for CASSTEHGTEAFF.

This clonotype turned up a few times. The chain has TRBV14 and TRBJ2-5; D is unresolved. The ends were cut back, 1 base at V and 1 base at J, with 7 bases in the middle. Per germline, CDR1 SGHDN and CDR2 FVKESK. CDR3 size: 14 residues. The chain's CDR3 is CASSQVGFQETQYF. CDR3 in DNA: TGTGCCAGCAGCCAAGTCGGTTTCCAAGAGACCCAGTACTTC. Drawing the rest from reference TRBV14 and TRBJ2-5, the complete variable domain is EAGVTQFPSHSVIEKGQTVTLRCDPISGHDNLYWYRRVMGKEIKFLLHFVKESKQDESGMPNNRFLAERTGGTYSTLKVQPAELEDSGVYFCASSQVGFQETQYFGPGTRLLVL.

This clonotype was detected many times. This chain's CDR3 is CASSQAGGQSYEQYF. The CDR3 bases are TGCGCCAGCAGCCAAGCCGGTGGACAGAGTTACGAGCAGTACTTC. The chain recombines TRBV4-1 with TRBJ2-7; a possible D gene is TRBD1 (6 bases). Trimming pared 1 base from V and 4 bases from J, leaving 14 bases between. This CDR3 region has 15 residues. From germline, CDR1 is MGHRA and CDR2 YSYEKL.

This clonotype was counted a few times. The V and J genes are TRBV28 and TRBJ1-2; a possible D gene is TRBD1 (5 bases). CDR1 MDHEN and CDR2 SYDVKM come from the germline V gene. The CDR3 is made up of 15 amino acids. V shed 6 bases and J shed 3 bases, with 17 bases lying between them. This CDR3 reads CASSSPEGIDYGYTF. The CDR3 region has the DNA TGTGCCAGCAGCTCCCCTGAGGGGATAGACTATGGCTACACCTTC.

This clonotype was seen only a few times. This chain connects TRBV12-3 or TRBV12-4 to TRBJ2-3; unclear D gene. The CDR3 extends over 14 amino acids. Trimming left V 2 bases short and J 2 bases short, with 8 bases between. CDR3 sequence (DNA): TGTGCCAGCAGTTTATTACAGTTCACAGATACGCAGTATTTT. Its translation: CASSLLQFTDTQYF.

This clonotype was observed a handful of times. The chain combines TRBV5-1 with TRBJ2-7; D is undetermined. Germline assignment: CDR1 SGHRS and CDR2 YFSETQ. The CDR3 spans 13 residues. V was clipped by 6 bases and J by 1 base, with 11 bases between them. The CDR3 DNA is TGCGCCAGCAACATTGACGGGTCCTACGAGCAGTACTTC. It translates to CASNIDGSYEQYF. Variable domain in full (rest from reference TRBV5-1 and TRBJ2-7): KAGVTQTPRYLIKTRGQQVTLSCSPISGHRSVSWYQQTPGQGLQFLFEYFSETQRNKGNFPGRFSGRQFSNSRSEMNVSTLELGDSALYLCASNIDGSYEQYFGPGTRLTVT.